This T cell receptor (beta chain) is drawn from a study of blood T cell repertoires in COVID-19. The table lists this clone with a count of one. The junction departs from the called germline gene at one end, perhaps through a read error. This CDR3 is 13 amino acids long. Germline V gives CDR1 WSHSY, CDR2 SAAADI. In the original workflow: Reference gene primer amplification gave nucleated cell count estimates. This table comes from immunoSEQ multiplex PCR, and its TCRdb copy is limited to in-frame clones, with some not included. The DNA gave D and trimming, while V, J and clone size come from that table. This sample has approximately 250,000 clones; approximately 86% occur once, and the top ten carry roughly 1.9%.

This receptor was identified in a man between 25 and 39 years old with active or convalescent COVID-19. The sequenced sample was peripheral blood. The chain recombines TRBV10-2 with TRBJ2-7; TRBD1 matches at 8 bases. CDR3 residues: CASTETGVHEQYF. In DNA, the CDR3 is TGCGCCAGCACTGAGACAGGGGTTCACGAGCAGTACTTC.